This T cell receptor beta chain was documented in a study of T cell changes during pregnancy in multiple sclerosis. The repertoire was sequenced with immunoSEQ multiplex PCR; TCRdb's copy has only in-frame clones and lacks some. The sample includes roughly 89,000 clones, roughly 91% of them seen just once. Germline loops: CDR1 SGHTA, CDR2 FQGTGA. The CDR3 sequence is 16 residues long. The V gene lost 7 bases and the J gene lost 8 bases, with 23 bases spanning the gap. The chain recombines TRBV7-3 with TRBJ2-2; tentatively, D is TRBD2 (7 bases). The sequencing used peripheral blood, collected in the first trimester of pregnancy. This TCR was recovered from a female donor with multiple sclerosis, enrolled in a pregnancy study. The CDR3 DNA is TGTGCCAGCAACCGAGTTCGGGGGGCCAGGTGGGGGGAGCTGTTTTTT. Translation gives CASNRVRGARWGELFF.